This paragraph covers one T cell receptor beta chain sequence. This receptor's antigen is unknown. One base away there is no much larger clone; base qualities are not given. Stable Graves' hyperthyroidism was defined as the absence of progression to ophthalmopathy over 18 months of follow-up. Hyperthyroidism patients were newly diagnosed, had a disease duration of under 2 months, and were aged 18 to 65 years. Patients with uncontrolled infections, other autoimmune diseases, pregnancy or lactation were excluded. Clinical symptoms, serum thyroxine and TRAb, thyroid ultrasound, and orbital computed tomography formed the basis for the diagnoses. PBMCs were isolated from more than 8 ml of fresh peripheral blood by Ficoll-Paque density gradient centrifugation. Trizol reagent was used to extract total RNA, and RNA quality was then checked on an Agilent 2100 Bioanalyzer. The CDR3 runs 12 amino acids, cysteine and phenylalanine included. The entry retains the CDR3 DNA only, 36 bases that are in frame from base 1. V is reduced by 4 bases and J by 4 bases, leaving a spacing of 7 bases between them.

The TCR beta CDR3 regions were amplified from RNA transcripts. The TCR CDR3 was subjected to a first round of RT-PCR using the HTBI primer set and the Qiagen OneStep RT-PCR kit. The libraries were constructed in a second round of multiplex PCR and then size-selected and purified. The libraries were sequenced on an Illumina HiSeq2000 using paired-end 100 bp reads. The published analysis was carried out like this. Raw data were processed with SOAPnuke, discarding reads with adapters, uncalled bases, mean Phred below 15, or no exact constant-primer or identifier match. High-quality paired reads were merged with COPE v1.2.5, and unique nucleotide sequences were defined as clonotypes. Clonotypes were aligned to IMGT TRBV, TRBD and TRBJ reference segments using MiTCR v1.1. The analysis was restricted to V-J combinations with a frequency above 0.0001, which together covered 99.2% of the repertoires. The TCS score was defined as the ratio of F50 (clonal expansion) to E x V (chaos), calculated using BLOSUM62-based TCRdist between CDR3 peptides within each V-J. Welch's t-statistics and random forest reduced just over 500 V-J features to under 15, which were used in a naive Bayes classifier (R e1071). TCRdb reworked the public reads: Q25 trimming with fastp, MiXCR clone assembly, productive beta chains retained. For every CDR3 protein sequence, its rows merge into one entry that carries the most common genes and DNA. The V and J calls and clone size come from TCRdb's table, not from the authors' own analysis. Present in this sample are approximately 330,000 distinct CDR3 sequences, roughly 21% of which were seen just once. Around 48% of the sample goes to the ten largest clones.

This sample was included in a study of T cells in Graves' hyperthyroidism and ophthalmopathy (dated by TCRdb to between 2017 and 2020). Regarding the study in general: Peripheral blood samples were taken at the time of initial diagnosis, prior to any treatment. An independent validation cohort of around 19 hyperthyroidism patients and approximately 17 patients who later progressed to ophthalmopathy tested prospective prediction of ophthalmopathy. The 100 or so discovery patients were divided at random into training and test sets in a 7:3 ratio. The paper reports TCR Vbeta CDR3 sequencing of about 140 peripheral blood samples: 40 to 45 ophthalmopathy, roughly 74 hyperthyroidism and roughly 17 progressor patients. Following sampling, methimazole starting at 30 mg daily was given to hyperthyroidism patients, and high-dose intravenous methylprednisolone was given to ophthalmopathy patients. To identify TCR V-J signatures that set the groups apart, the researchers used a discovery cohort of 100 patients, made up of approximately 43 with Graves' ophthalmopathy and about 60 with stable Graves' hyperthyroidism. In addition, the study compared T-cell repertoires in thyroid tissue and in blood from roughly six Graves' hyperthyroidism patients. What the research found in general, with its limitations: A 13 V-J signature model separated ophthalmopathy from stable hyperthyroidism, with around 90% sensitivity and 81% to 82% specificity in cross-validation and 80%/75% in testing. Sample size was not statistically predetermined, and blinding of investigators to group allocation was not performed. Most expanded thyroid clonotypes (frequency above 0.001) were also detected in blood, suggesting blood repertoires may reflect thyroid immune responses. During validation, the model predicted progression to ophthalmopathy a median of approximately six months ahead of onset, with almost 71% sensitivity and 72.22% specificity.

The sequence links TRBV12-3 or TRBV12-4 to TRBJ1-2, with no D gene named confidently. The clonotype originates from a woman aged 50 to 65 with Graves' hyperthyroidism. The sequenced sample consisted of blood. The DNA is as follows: TGTGCCAGCAGTTCACAAGGCTATGGCTACACCTTC. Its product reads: CASSSQGYGYTF.